A selection of T cell receptor beta chains follows, all from one sample in a study of T cell responses to AZD1222 COVID-19 vaccine. The method was immunoSEQ multiplex PCR; TCRdb's version includes in-frame clones alone and lacks a portion of them. The sample shows some 89,000 clones, roughly 90% of them seen only once. This specimen consisted of peripheral blood, obtained on day 0 of MenACWY control vaccination. The receptors were gathered from an adult in good health. Each CDR3 is given with its conserved first and last residue.

v_call,j_call,cdr3_aa
TRBV15,TRBJ2-7,CATSLTPGLAGGGRIDEQYF
TRBV6-5,TRBJ2-7,CASSPGGTGPYEQYF
TRBV19,TRBJ1-1,CASSRDSNTEAFF
TRBV6-5,TRBJ2-1,CATGNIANNEQFF
TRBV6-5,TRBJ1-2,CASSYGGSNYGYTF
TRBV7-2,TRBJ2-1,CASSLRRGQTYNEQFF
TRBV7-2,TRBJ1-2,CASVRIPLGQTGVNYGYTF
TRBV28,TRBJ2-6,CASSPIGGRVFPGANVLTF
TRBV28,TRBJ2-7,CASSPHSGAYEQYF
TRBV27,TRBJ1-5,CASGLADGQPQHF
TRBV5-4,TRBJ2-7,CASSLATGGWFEQYF
TRBV18,TRBJ1-5,CASSQGQGIDQPQHF
TRBV2,TRBJ2-7,CASSWEGEQYF
TRBV6-2/TRBV6-3,TRBJ2-3,CASSYLAGGADTQYF
TRBV5-5,TRBJ1-2,CASGGQGFYGYTF
TRBV27,TRBJ1-2,CASSQGHNYGYTF
TRBV20-1,TRBJ1-4,CRLATNEKLFF
TRBV28,TRBJ1-2,CASSWGGYGYTF
TRBV4-1,TRBJ1-1,CASSQYTGNTQAFF
TRBV5-4,TRBJ2-7,CASTARVGDYEQYF
TRBV30,TRBJ2-2,CAWSGLAADKNTGELFF
TRBV29-1,TRBJ1-2,CSVGDSFYYGYTF
TRBV5-4,TRBJ2-7,CASSATGSGWNYEQYF
TRBV21-1,TRBJ2-5,CNVLKVQETQYF
TRBV7-7,TRBJ2-7,CASSPWPSSGSWYEQYF
TRBV9,TRBJ1-1,CASSGHSAENTEAFF
TRBV19,TRBJ1-5,CASSIGGQRNQPQHF
TRBV12-3/TRBV12-4,TRBJ2-2,CASLRAGELFF
TRBV19,TRBJ2-3,CASSIQASTDTQYF
TRBV27,TRBJ2-7,CASSLGGLALREDYEQYF
TRBV28,TRBJ1-2,CASSDVYGYTF
TRBV5-1,TRBJ1-1,CASSFQEGPNTEAFF
TRBV11-2,TRBJ1-5,CASSLVGGQPQHF
TRBV27,TRBJ2-1,CASSLWEWNEQFF
TRBV5-1,TRBJ2-3,CASSFQGAADTQYF
TRBV6-2/TRBV6-3,TRBJ2-6,CASSYFEGGLQHLWANVLTF
TRBV11-2,TRBJ1-2,CASSFLAGVEVYGYTF
TRBV5-4,TRBJ2-3,CASSSGLAGSDTQYF
TRBV19,TRBJ2-5,CASSIGTGLAEETQYF
TRBV28,TRBJ2-1,CASSRDSFYNEQFF
TRBV15,TRBJ1-1,CATSRQTNTEAFF
TRBV2,TRBJ2-3,CASSAGGAGTDTQYF
TRBV6-2/TRBV6-3,TRBJ2-7,CASSPRDTSYEQYF
TRBV19,TRBJ1-2,CASSPTTGELRGYTF
TRBV5-4,TRBJ2-7,CASSLALTSYEQYF
TRBV27,TRBJ2-1,CASSSGTGGRDEQFF
TRBV5-1,TRBJ2-7,CASSQGTGGHEQYF
TRBV19,TRBJ1-5,CASSSPDRINQPQHF
TRBV19,TRBJ1-2,CASSLLGHTGYTF
TRBV3-1/TRBV3-2,TRBJ1-5,CASSQVREEVNQPQHF